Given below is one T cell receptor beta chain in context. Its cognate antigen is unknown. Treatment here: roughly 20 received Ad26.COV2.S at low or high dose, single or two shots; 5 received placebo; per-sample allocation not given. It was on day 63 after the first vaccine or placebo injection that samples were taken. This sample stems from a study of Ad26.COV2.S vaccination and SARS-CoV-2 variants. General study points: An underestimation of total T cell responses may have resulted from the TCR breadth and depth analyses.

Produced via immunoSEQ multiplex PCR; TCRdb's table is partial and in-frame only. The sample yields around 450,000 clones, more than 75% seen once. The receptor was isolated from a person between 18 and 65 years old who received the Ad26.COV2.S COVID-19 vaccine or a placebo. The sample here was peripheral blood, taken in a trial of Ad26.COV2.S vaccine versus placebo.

The CDR3 nucleotides are TGTGCCAGCAGCTCCCGGACTAGCGGGGGCTACGAGCAGTACTTC. Its translation is CASSSRTSGGYEQYF. The chain links TRBV5-4 to TRBJ2-7; 13 bases agree with TRBD2. After removal of 3 bases from V and 3 bases from J, the junction contained 3 bases not matched to a gene. This CDR3 comprises 15 residues. Per germline, CDR1 SGHNT and CDR2 YYREEE (reference sequence).